This T cell receptor beta chain derives from a study of shared clonotypes between healthy human individuals. Overall study findings and caveats: Generally, naive subsets (rather than memory subsets) showed larger estimated richness.

Researchers divided each subset's genomic DNA evenly across several immunoSEQ plates. Method: immunoSEQ multiplex PCR; TCRdb's copy keeps in-frame clones and lacks some. The sample records about 2.1 million clones, about 93% being singletons. V dropped 0 bases and J dropped 0; count of bases not matched to a gene: 8. The CDR3 totals 18 residues. Per germline, CDR1 SGDLS and CDR2 YYNGEE. In the case of this clone: Its antigen is not identified.

Naive CD8 populations comprised CD45RO-negative cells positively selected for CCR7, excluding terminally differentiated effector memory CD45RA+ cells. Sequencing was carried out using naive CD8+ T cells from PBMCs. This TCR came from a man between 18 and 35 years old in good health. Some clones in this sample may be carry-over from other donors' samples. V and J are TRBV9 and TRBJ1-4, with 7 nucleotides matching TRBD1. In DNA form, the CDR3 reads TGTGCCAGCAGCGTAGGCAGGGGGGGACCTACAACTAATGAAAAACTGTTTTTT. Translating it yields CASSVGRGGPTTNEKLFF. Together with reference TRBV9 and TRBJ1-4, the CDR3 gives the full variable domain: DSGVTQTPKHLITATGQRVTLRCSPRSGDLSVYWYQQSLDQGLQFLIQYYNGEERAKGNILERFSAQQFPDLHSELNLSSLELGDSALYFCASSVGRGGPTTNEKLFFGSGTQLSVL.